A single sample is the source of the 21 T cell receptor beta chains below, sequenced in a study of shared clonotypes between healthy human individuals. TCRdb's table, derived via immunoSEQ multiplex PCR, lists solely in-frame clones and lacks some. The sample shows roughly 760,000 clones, roughly 70% of them seen only once. The sequenced material came from memory CD4+ T cells sorted from blood. Indicated subset: CD45RA-negative fraction. These TCRs come from a woman between 25 and 40 years old in good health.

This clone was observed a few times. The CDR3 nucleotides read TGCAGCGTTCGAAGAGGATCCTCGGATGGCTATGAGCAGTACTTC. This codes for CSVRRGSSDGYEQYF. This chain joins TRBV29-1 and TRBJ2-7; no definite D call. Germline lookup yields CDR1 SQVTM and CDR2 ANQGSEA. Trimming removed 5 bases from V and 7 bases from J, with 24 bases in between. The CDR3 has 15 residues.

Worth noting for this clone: Other DNA variants within this sample encode the same CDR3. The chain employs TRBV7-9 and TRBJ2-5, with D unresolved. Trimming took 1 base from V and 2 from J, leaving 5 bases between them. The CDR3 is made up of 13 amino acids. Per the germline V gene, CDR1 is SEHNR and CDR2 is FQNEAQ (reference sequence). CDR3 in DNA: TGTGCCAGCAGCTTAGAGGCTCAAGAGACCCAGTACTTC. Encoded protein: CASSLEAQETQYF.

The gene calls are TRBV29-1 and TRBJ2-3; D uncertain. Germline CDR1 is SQVTM and CDR2 is ANQGSEA. This CDR3 has 11 residues. V was shortened by 7 bases and J by 2 bases, with 7 bases between the two germline ends. Here the CDR3 reads CSGAYTDTQYF. The CDR3 region has the DNA TGCAGCGGTGCTTACACAGATACGCAGTATTTT.

The rearrangement uses TRBV5-4 and TRBJ1-4; D is undetermined. The CDR3 is made up of 15 amino acids. In germline, CDR1 is SGHNT, CDR2 YYREEE (reference sequence). V dropped 0 bases and J dropped 7 bases, with 13 bases sitting between them. The chain's CDR3 is CASSLAGRRTEKLFF. The CDR3 DNA reads as TGTGCCAGCAGCTTGGCTGGCAGGAGGACTGAAAAACTGTTTTTT.

This sequence joins TRBV18 and TRBJ2-2; D is ambiguous. Germline V gene data show CDR1 as KGHSH and CDR2 as LQKENI. Trimming cost V 3 bases and J 9 bases, with 11 bases left between them. There are 13 residues in the CDR3. The CDR3 DNA reads as TGTGCCAGCTCACCCTCCGTGGGTTGGGAGCTGTTTTTT. Translation gives CASSPSVGWELFF.

The chain joins TRBV10-1 to TRBJ2-2; no reliable D call. The germline V and J ends were trimmed by 8 bases and 1 base, with 14 bases remaining between them. Germline V gives CDR1 WNHNN, CDR2 SYGVQD (reference sequence). The CDR3 loop spans 15 amino acids. CDR3 protein: CASGHSALNTGELFF. In DNA form, the CDR3 reads TGCGCCAGCGGTCATAGTGCCCTGAACACCGGGGAGCTGTTTTTT.

J is TRBJ2-7 and V is TRBV27; 7 bases are a match to TRBD1. With 5 bases clipped from V and 3 bases from J, the junction kept 10 bases outside the gene matches. Germline assignment: CDR1 MNHEY and CDR2 SMNVEV (reference sequence). This CDR3 contains 15 residues. CDR3 sequence: CASSMTGIIGYEQYF. CDR3 DNA: TGTGCCAGCAGTATGACAGGGATAATCGGCTACGAGCAGTACTTC.

This chain connects TRBV13 to TRBJ2-1; TRBD1 is a possible D gene (5 bases). V dropped 4 bases and J dropped 9 bases, with 16 bases sitting between them. The germline V gene has CDR1 PRHDT and CDR2 FYEKMQ (reference sequence). CDR3 length: 14 residues. In DNA form, the CDR3 reads TGTGCCAGCAGCTCGTGGGGCAGGGTGGGTGAGCAGTTCTTC. This codes for CASSSWGRVGEQFF.

The J gene is TRBJ2-5, the V gene TRBV30; possibly TRBD1 for D (6 bases). The CDR3 is 14 amino acids. Trimming stripped 2 bases from V and 5 bases from J, with 15 bases between. Germline V gene data show CDR1 as GTSNPN and CDR2 as SVGIG (reference sequence). This CDR3 is CAWSPHYDRETQYF. The CDR3 bases are TGTGCCTGGAGTCCACACTACGACAGGGAGACCCAGTACTTC.

This clone was counted many times. The sample has other DNA sequences that encode this CDR3 too. V usage is TRBV4-2 and J usage is TRBJ1-5; tentatively, D is TRBD1 (6 bases). CDR1 is LGHNA and CDR2 is YNFKEQ in the germline V gene. The CDR3 totals 16 residues. Trimming took 3 bases from V and 1 from J, leaving 13 bases between them. The CDR3 DNA is TGTGCCAGCAGCCAGGAACAGGGTGGAAGCAATCAGCCCCAGCATTTT. This codes for CASSQEQGGSNQPQHF.

V gene TRBV27 combines with J gene TRBJ2-7; a possible D gene is TRBD2 (5 bases). The germline V gene has CDR1 MNHEY and CDR2 SMNVEV (reference sequence). Deletions cut 5 bases from V and 4 bases from J, with 12 bases between. This CDR3 is 13 amino acids long. The CDR3 region is CASSRRGAYEQYF. Here the CDR3 DNA reads TGTGCCAGCAGTCGCCGGGGAGCATACGAGCAGTACTTC.

This clone was seen only a few times. The V call is TRBV11-2, the J call TRBJ2-5; no firm D call. The CDR3 has 12 amino acids. Germline assignment: CDR1 SGHAT and CDR2 FQNNGV. Trimming took 2 bases from V and 2 from J, leaving 3 bases between them. CDR3 in DNA: TGTGCCAGCAGCTTACAGCAAGAGACCCAGTACTTC. Translation gives CASSLQQETQYF. Variable domain in full (rest from reference TRBV11-2 and TRBJ2-5): EAGVAQSPRYKIIEKRQSVAFWCNPISGHATLYWYQQILGQGPKLLIQFQNNGVVDDSQLPKDRFSAERLKGVDSTLKIQPAKLEDSAVYLCASSLQQETQYFGPGTRLLVL.

As concerns this clone: This may arise from a read error, as a much more abundant clone is one base away. The gene calls are TRBV10-1 and TRBJ2-7; D is possibly TRBD1 (5 bases). CDR1 is WNHNN and CDR2 is SYGVQD in the germline V gene (reference sequence). Trimming shortened V by 4 bases and J by 3 bases, and 7 bases separated the two germline ends. The CDR3 contains 12 residues. The CDR3 sequence: CASSGQIYEQYF. The CDR3, as DNA: TGCGCCAGCAGTGGACAGATCTACGAGCAGTACTTC.

The chain has TRBV15 and TRBJ1-4; D perhaps matches TRBD1 (5 bases). Germline V CDR1 and CDR2: LNHNV, YYDKDF (reference sequence). This CDR3 region has 14 residues. The V end lost 2 bases, the J end lost 7 bases, and 11 bases lay between the germline ends. The CDR3, as DNA: TGTGCCACCAGCAGACTAGGGGAGGGTGAAAAACTGTTTTTT. This encodes CATSRLGEGEKLFF.

The rearrangement joins TRBV6-1 to TRBJ2-7; D unclear. Per the germline V gene, CDR1 is MNHNS and CDR2 is SASEGT. This CDR3 has 11 amino acids. V shed 6 bases and J shed 4 bases, with 7 bases lying between them. The CDR3 sequence: CASRGIYEQYF. CDR3 in DNA: TGTGCCAGCAGGGGGATTTACGAGCAGTACTTC.

This chain links TRBV28 with TRBJ1-4; the D is unclear. The CDR3 is 15 residues long. The germline V and J ends were trimmed by 3 bases and 3 bases, with 11 bases remaining between them. Per germline, CDR1 MDHEN and CDR2 SYDVKM. CDR3 DNA: TGTGCCAGCAGTTTTTCGGGCGGTTCTAATGAAAAACTGTTTTTT. Protein product: CASSFSGGSNEKLFF.

The gene calls are TRBV6-5 and TRBJ1-4; D uncertain. Trimming left V 0 bases short and J 5 bases short, with 7 bases between. The CDR3 runs to 14 residues. Germline CDR1 is MNHEY and CDR2 is SVGAGI. Here the CDR3 DNA reads TGTGCCAGCAGTTACTCCGACGGGAATGAAAAACTGTTTTTT. The encoded protein is CASSYSDGNEKLFF.

The V gene is TRBV30, the J gene TRBJ2-5, with D perhaps TRBD2 (5 bases). The CDR3 sequence is 13 residues long. Germline lookup yields CDR1 GTSNPN and CDR2 SVGIG (reference sequence). The V end lost 0 bases, the J end lost 4 bases, and 9 bases lay between the germline ends. The CDR3 region is CAWSVVAGETQYF. CDR3 in DNA: TGTGCCTGGAGTGTAGTTGCGGGAGAGACCCAGTACTTC.

V usage is TRBV5-1 and J usage is TRBJ2-5, with D uncertain. Germline loops: CDR1 SGHRS, CDR2 YFSETQ. V lost 0 bases, J lost 2 bases, and 8 bases lay in between. The CDR3 is made up of 14 amino acids. CDR3 in amino acids: CASSLGPEQETQYF. DNA of the CDR3: TGCGCCAGCAGCTTGGGCCCGGAGCAAGAGACCCAGTACTTC.

Comments on this clone: Other DNA sequences in this specimen translate into the identical CDR3. CDR3 coding DNA: TGTGCCATCTCAGGGAACACTGAAGCTTTCTTT. Translating gives CAISGNTEAFF. The chain uses TRBV10-3 and TRBJ1-1; no reliable D call. Trimming removed 8 bases at V and 1 base at J, with 5 bases between. Germline lookup yields CDR1 ENHRY and CDR2 SYGVKD. The CDR3 covers 11 residues.

For this clone: The same CDR3 is also encoded by other DNA sequences in this sample. This chain connects TRBV18 to TRBJ2-7; 9 bases fit TRBD2. V lost 3 bases, J lost 5 bases, and 2 bases stayed unmatched. Germline CDR1 is KGHSH and CDR2 is LQKENI. This CDR3 contains 13 residues. CDR3 nucleotides: TGTGCCAGCTCACCGGGACTAGCAGACGAGCAGTACTTC. Its protein product is CASSPGLADEQYF.